This TCR beta chain came from a study of blood T cell repertoires in COVID-19. On the study more broadly: Italy, Spain and the United States were the sources of the convalescent and acute COVID-19 samples. T cells, B-cell-depleted T cells, or PBMCs provided the cDNA or gDNA that served as material.

Per the study methods: Nucleated cell counts were estimated from reference gene primer amplification. Clones were read by immunoSEQ multiplex PCR, and TCRdb kept only the in-frame ones, dropping some. That table furnishes V, J and clone size, whereas the DNA furnished D and trimming. The table lists tens of thousands of clones, about 86% of them singletons. V was trimmed by 6 bases and J by 0 bases, leaving 7 bases between them. The CDR3 is 13 residues long. The sequence came from a man between 60 and 75 years old with acute or convalescent COVID-19. Sequencing was performed on peripheral blood. The rearrangement links TRBV12-3 or TRBV12-4 to TRBJ2-3; the D is unclear. Here the CDR3 DNA reads TGTGCCAGCAGACCAAGCAGCACAGATACGCAGTATTTT. It yields the protein CASRPSSTDTQYF.